Listed here are 28 T cell receptor beta chains from one sample, sequenced in a study of T cell repertoires in cytomegalovirus infection. TCRdb re-called the reads with MiXCR, one entry per CDR3 protein. This sample has a few hundred thousand distinct CDR3 sequences, with roughly 43% found just once. Their specific antigens are unknown. The sample in question was cultured PBMCs, obtained from culture after CMV antigen stimulation. These TCRs come from a human donor in good health (CMV status not recorded). Some clones in this sample may be carry-over from other donors' samples.

This chain links TRBV7-2 with TRBJ2-1, with 7 bases lining up with TRBD2. The J segment lost 4 bases and the V segment lost 2 bases, leaving 8 bases of the junction unmatched. The germline CDR1 and CDR2 sequences are SGHTA and FQGNSA. There are 16 residues in the CDR3. CDR3 sequence reads: CASSLSGARSYNEQFF. The CDR3 DNA is TGTGCCAGCAGCTTAAGCGGGGCGAGAAGTTACAATGAGCAGTTCTTC.

This clonotype was seen just once. The J gene is TRBJ2-4, the V gene TRBV10-3; 12 bases agree with TRBD2. CDR1 is ENHRY, CDR2 SYGVKD, per germline. The CDR3 runs 17 residues. Trimming removed 3 bases from V and 6 bases from J; junction bases left unmatched: 9. The CDR3 DNA sequence: TGTGCCATCAGTGAAGGCCTAGCGGGGGGGCCGCCAAACATTCAGTACTTC. The encoded protein is CAISEGLAGGPPNIQYF.

A few counts support this clonotype. This chain joins TRBV7-8 and TRBJ2-7; D possibly corresponds to TRBD2 (5 bases). Looked up from germline, CDR1 is SGHVS and CDR2 is FQNEAQ. This CDR3 spans 14 amino acids. Trimming pared 7 bases from V and 0 bases from J, leaving 13 bases between. This chain's CDR3 is CASTGGVGSYEQYF. In nucleotides, the CDR3 is TGTGCCAGCACCGGAGGCGTGGGCTCCTACGAGCAGTACTTC.

The chain joins TRBV5-1 to TRBJ2-5; 7 bases are a match to TRBD1. The germline V gene has CDR1 SGHRS and CDR2 YFSETQ. There are 14 residues in the CDR3. V trimming: 0 bases; J trimming: 4 bases; junction bases outside the gene matches: 3. The CDR3 DNA reads TGCGCCAGCAGCTTGGACCACAGGGGAGAGACCCAGTACTTC. Residues: CASSLDHRGETQYF.

This clonotype was seen a few times. The chain recombines TRBV7-2 with TRBJ2-1; D unclear. The CDR3 contains 13 residues. Per germline, CDR1 SGHTA and CDR2 FQGNSA. Trimming stripped 5 bases from V and 4 bases from J, with 9 bases between. As DNA, the CDR3 is TGTGCCAGCAGCCGAACGAATTACAATGAGCAGTTCTTC. Translating it yields CASSRTNYNEQFF.

The chain carries TRBV20-1 and TRBJ2-7, with TRBD2 matching over 7 bases. From germline, CDR1 is DFQATT and CDR2 SNEGSKA (reference sequence). V lost 5 bases and J lost 2; bases outside the gene matches: 6. This CDR3 is built from 13 residues. Here the CDR3 DNA reads TGCAGTGCTGGAAGCGGGGTTCCCTACGAGCAGTACTTC. Its translation: CSAGSGVPYEQYF.

This chain uses TRBV11-2 with TRBJ2-5; D is ambiguous. Germline-derived CDR1 and CDR2 are SGHAT and FQNNGV. Trimming removed 0 bases at V and 6 bases at J, with 8 bases between. CDR3 length equals 13 residues. This CDR3 is CASSLDLVKTQYF. The CDR3 DNA reads TGTGCCAGCAGCTTAGATCTGGTTAAGACCCAGTACTTC. The full variable domain, in which reference TRBV11-2 and TRBJ2-5 provide the parts outside the CDR3, is EAGVAQSPRYKIIEKRQSVAFWCNPISGHATLYWYQQILGQGPKLLIQFQNNGVVDDSQLPKDRFSAERLKGVDSTLKIQPAKLEDSAVYLCASSLDLVKTQYFGPGTRLLVL.

The chain couples TRBV5-1 to TRBJ2-3; 11 bases agree with TRBD2. CDR1 SGHRS and CDR2 YFSETQ come from the germline V gene. CDR3 length equals 17 residues. The V and J ends lost 2 bases and 2 bases, in that order; junction bases with no gene match: 7. The CDR3 nucleotides read TGCGCCAGCAGCTTAACTAGCGGGGGAACAATCACAGATACGCAGTATTTT. Protein: CASSLTSGGTITDTQYF.

V gene TRBV5-1 combines with J gene TRBJ2-7; no firm D call. V was clipped by 2 bases and J by 4 bases, with 13 bases between them. CDR1 and CDR2 (germline): SGHRS, YFSETQ. This CDR3 is 14 amino acids long. The CDR3 DNA reads as TGCGCCAGCAGCTTTTTCCTTCGGTCGTACGAGCAGTACTTC. Encoded protein: CASSFFLRSYEQYF.

V and J are TRBV2 and TRBJ1-3; D is ambiguous. CDR3 size: 11 residues. V lost 5 bases and J 2 bases, leaving 1 base between the germline ends. CDR1 and CDR2 (germline): SNHLY, FYNNEI. In DNA form, the CDR3 reads TGTGCCAGCAGTACTGGAAACACCATATATTTT. This codes for CASSTGNTIYF.

This clonotype was detected only a few times. The CDR3 DNA sequence: TGTGCCATCAAACGCTCGGGACAGGGGATGGATAATGAGCAGTTCTTC. It encodes CAIKRSGQGMDNEQFF. The V gene is TRBV10-3, the J gene TRBJ2-1, with 10 bases that match TRBD1. The germline V gene encodes CDR1 ENHRY and CDR2 SYGVKD. V trimming: 7 bases; J trimming: 7 bases; junction bases outside the gene matches: 13. The CDR3 totals 16 residues.

Only one count was recorded for this clonotype. The genes are TRBV2 and TRBJ2-7, with 9 bases aligning to TRBD2. The V and J ends lost 6 bases and 2 bases, in that order; junction bases with no gene match: 11. Germline assignment: CDR1 SNHLY and CDR2 FYNNEI. The CDR3 length is 16 residues. The CDR3 sequence: CASRAAGTSPPYEQYF. CDR3 nucleotide sequence: TGTGCCAGCAGGGCGGCGGGGACTAGCCCACCCTACGAGCAGTACTTC.

The gene calls are TRBV19 and TRBJ1-1, with unresolved D. Trimming pared 3 bases from V and 2 bases from J, leaving 7 bases between. The CDR3 length is 13 residues. The germline V gene has CDR1 LNHDA and CDR2 SQIVND (reference sequence). Here the CDR3 DNA reads TGTGCCAGTAGTATGATCGCCAACACTGAAGCTTTCTTT. The encoded protein is CASSMIANTEAFF.

Ten or more counts support this clonotype. This chain uses TRBV7-2 with TRBJ2-3; D assignment may be TRBD1 or TRBD2 (5 bases each). Germline V gives CDR1 SGHTA, CDR2 FQGNSA. V was shortened by 3 bases and J by 2 bases, with 9 bases between the two germline ends. The CDR3 sequence is 14 residues long. CDR3 sequence (DNA): TGTGCCAGCAGCTTGGGGACCCCCACAGATACGCAGTATTTT. Residues: CASSLGTPTDTQYF.

The rearrangement links TRBV20-1 to TRBJ2-1; 8 bases match TRBD1. The CDR3 has 12 residues. V dropped 6 bases and J dropped 9; count of bases not matched to a gene: 7. Germline CDR1 DFQATT, CDR2 SNEGSKA (reference sequence). CDR3 DNA: TGCAGTGCCCCGGACAGGGCCGGTGAGCAGTTCTTC. Translation: CSAPDRAGEQFF.

The chain is built from TRBV3-1 and TRBJ2-1; TRBD2 aligns across 9 bases. V dropped 4 bases and J dropped 3; count of bases not matched to a gene: 4. CDR1 and CDR2 from the germline V gene are LGHDT and YNNKEL (reference sequence). This CDR3 region has 15 residues. The CDR3 reads CASSRTSVNYNEQFF. As DNA, the CDR3 is TGTGCCAGCAGCCGGACTAGCGTCAACTACAATGAGCAGTTCTTC.

The chain has TRBV19 and TRBJ2-1, with 8 bases identical to TRBD2. This CDR3 spans 14 amino acids. In germline, CDR1 is LNHDA, CDR2 SQIVND (reference sequence). J was trimmed by 8 bases and V by 5 bases; bases with no gene match: 8. In DNA, the CDR3 is TGTGCCAGTAGTGCCCGGGGGGGCTGGTATGAGCAGTTCTTC. Its protein product is CASSARGGWYEQFF.

The chain is built from TRBV7-2 and TRBJ1-5; D is unclear. Germline CDR1 is SGHTA and CDR2 is FQGNSA. The CDR3 spans 14 residues. The V end lost 1 base, the J end lost 9 bases, and 13 bases lay between the germline ends. CDR3 in DNA: TGTGCCAGCAGCTTAGACAAATCCGGCAGGCCCCAGCATTTT. Translation gives CASSLDKSGRPQHF.

The chain links TRBV12-3 or TRBV12-4 to TRBJ1-2; 10 nucleotides agree with TRBD1. The J segment lost 4 bases and the V segment lost 5 bases, leaving 7 bases of the junction unmatched. The CDR3 runs 15 residues. CDR3 DNA sequence: TGTGCCAGCAGTGTCGGGACAGGGGTCGTCTATGGCTACACCTTC. Its translation is CASSVGTGVVYGYTF.

This clonotype has a handful of counts. The chain has TRBV28 and TRBJ1-3, with TRBD1 as a possible D gene (5 bases). The CDR3 contains 15 residues. The germline V and J ends were trimmed by 8 bases and 0 bases, with 14 bases remaining between them. The germline V gene has CDR1 MDHEN and CDR2 SYDVKM. The CDR3 coding sequence is TGTGCCAGCGGCCGGGGGGGGAGCTCTGGAAACACCATATATTTT. Encoded protein: CASGRGGSSGNTIYF.

A single count supports this clonotype. The V call is TRBV11-3, the J call TRBJ2-1; 8 positions match TRBD2. V gave up 1 base and J gave up 0 bases; unmatched junction bases: 14. There are 20 residues in the CDR3. CDR1 SGHNT and CDR2 YENEEA come from the germline V gene. The CDR3 loop reads CASSLGPGGPLNSSYNEQFF. CDR3 nucleotide sequence: TGTGCCAGCAGCTTAGGACCGGGGGGGCCCCTTAATAGCTCCTACAATGAGCAGTTCTTC.

V usage is TRBV12-3 or TRBV12-4 and J usage is TRBJ2-2; D perhaps matches TRBD2 (6 bases). The CDR3 covers 15 residues. V was shortened by 1 base and J by 5 bases, with 11 bases between the two germline ends. This CDR3 is CASSLEGLATGELFF. DNA for the CDR3: TGTGCCAGCAGTTTAGAGGGACTCGCAACCGGGGAGCTGTTTTTT.

Worth noting for this clonotype: Being one base from a much bigger clone, this may be a read error. J is TRBJ1-5 and V is TRBV7-2; TRBD1 is a possible D gene (6 bases). V was shortened by 5 bases and J by 0 bases, with 8 bases between the two germline ends. The germline V gene has CDR1 SGHTA and CDR2 FQGNSA. This CDR3 comprises 14 residues. In DNA form, the CDR3 reads TGTGCCAGCAGCATCAGGGGTAGCAATCAGCCCCAGCATTTT. This codes for CASSIRGSNQPQHF.

CDR3 residues: CASSLTRRDTGELFF. The CDR3 DNA sequence: TGTGCCAGCAGTTTGACGCGGAGAGACACCGGGGAGCTGTTTTTT. The gene calls are TRBV27 and TRBJ2-2; D is ambiguous. Germline V lookup: CDR1 MNHEY, CDR2 SMNVEV (reference sequence). This CDR3 has 15 residues. Trimming pared 3 bases from V and 3 bases from J, leaving 11 bases between.

This chain uses TRBV7-3 with TRBJ1-4; TRBD1 might be the D (5 bases). Deletions cut 3 bases from V and 8 bases from J, with 16 bases between. CDR1 is SGHTA and CDR2 is FQGTGA in the germline V gene. The length of the CDR3 is 15 residues. The CDR3 protein is CASSFPGRLREKLFF. CDR3 nucleotide sequence: TGTGCCAGCAGCTTCCCGGGACGCCTTCGGGAAAAACTGTTTTTT.

This sequence joins TRBV19 and TRBJ2-2; TRBD2 is a possible D gene (7 bases). The V gene lost 5 bases and the J gene lost 9 bases, with 13 bases spanning the gap. Germline V CDR1 and CDR2: LNHDA, SQIVND (reference sequence). This CDR3 contains 13 residues. CDR3 nucleotide sequence: TGTGCCAGTAGTCCCGGGGGGCTAAGGGAGCTGTTTTTT. Its protein product is CASSPGGLRELFF.

This clonotype was seen at least ten times. V usage is TRBV7-8 and J usage is TRBJ1-1, with D perhaps TRBD1 (6 bases). The CDR3 length is 16 residues. Deletions cut 1 base from V and 6 bases from J, with 18 bases between. CDR1 and CDR2 (germline): SGHVS, FQNEAQ. For the CDR3, the DNA is TGTGCCAGCAGCTTAGAAAATGGGGGGGCAGGCGCTGAAGCTTTCTTT. This gives the protein CASSLENGGAGAEAFF.

This clonotype was seen just once. The chain joins TRBV15 to TRBJ1-5; perhaps TRBD1 as D (5 bases). This CDR3 has 16 amino acids. Germline V gives CDR1 LNHNV, CDR2 YYDKDF (reference sequence). V was clipped by 0 bases and J by 6 bases, with 15 bases between them. The CDR3 protein is CATSRDSAGLGQPQHF. CDR3 coding DNA: TGTGCCACCAGCAGAGATTCGGCAGGGTTGGGTCAGCCCCAGCATTTT.